This T cell receptor (beta chain) was found in a study of early stage breast cancer tumors. Across the whole study: Invasive lobular carcinomas made up about 30% of the 12 ER+/PR+/HER2- tumors. Overall study findings and caveats: Unsorted bulk genomic DNA sequencing lacked pairing and functional marker data. Tumors had approximately 2.5-fold higher T cell density than normal breast.

Germline V gene lookup returns CDR1 LNHDA and CDR2 SQIVND (reference sequence). The CDR3 covers 13 residues. V was trimmed by 6 bases and J by 9 bases, leaving 15 bases between them. Regarding this clone: Its specificity is not known.

Each sample had two DNA replicates, about 0.47 ug blood or roughly 1.6 ug tissue. Profiling relied on immunoSEQ multiplex PCR, and the TCRdb table lists in-frame clones only, not all of them. The sample holds around 53,000 clones; about nine tenths are singletons and the top ten take less than 6.5%. The genes are TRBV19 and TRBJ2-1; D possibly corresponds to TRBD2 (6 bases). Source material: blood. This TCR was sampled from a person aged 70 to 85 with breast cancer. CDR3 sequence reads: CASRRDFPGEQFF. In DNA, the CDR3 is TGTGCCAGTAGGCGGGACTTCCCGGGTGAGCAGTTCTTC.